Listed below are T cell receptor beta chains from one sample, sequenced in a study of technical replicates of blood from several donors. Assay: immunoSEQ multiplex PCR; the TCRdb copy retains only in-frame clones and omits some. The sample consists of more than 90,000 clones, 85% to 95% of them appearing once. Input material: T cells isolated from PBMCs. All receptors derive from a human donor in good health. Each CDR3 is given with its conserved first and last residue. The order of the fields is D gene, J gene, V gene, clone size, CDR3 protein, CDR3 DNA. A D gene is named only where the DNA matches it firmly. For some rows the clone size is stated as once, few or many, or as a class when expanded; others skip it.

>-|TRBJ2-7|TRBV27|-
CASSLRRLRDEQYF
TGTGCCAGCAGTTTAAGGCGACTCCGGGACGAGCAGTACTTC
>-|TRBJ2-2|TRBV5-1|-
CASSLVPSSGTSNTGELFF
TGCGCCAGCAGCTTGGTCCCTAGTTCCGGGACTTCGAACACCGGGGAGCTGTTTTTT
>-|TRBJ2-7|TRBV5-5|-
CASSLGSVMDEQYF
TGTGCCAGCAGCTTGGGTTCAGTGATGGACGAGCAGTACTTC
>TRBD1|TRBJ2-7|TRBV5-4|-
CASSLGTGYEQYF
TGTGCCAGCAGCTTGGGGACAGGCTACGAGCAGTACTTC
>TRBD2|TRBJ2-7|TRBV27|-
CASSLTMGLSYEQYF
TGTGCCAGCAGTTTAACCATGGGACTATCCTACGAGCAGTACTTC
>-|TRBJ1-2|TRBV9|-
CASSERAGAELYGYTF
TGTGCCAGCAGCGAAAGAGCAGGGGCCGAACTCTATGGCTACACCTTC
>-|TRBJ1-1|TRBV18|-
CASSPGAGNTEAFF
TGTGCCAGCTCACCTGGGGCAGGGAACACTGAAGCTTTCTTT
>-|TRBJ2-1|TRBV29-1|-
CSVEYREGYNEQFF
TGCAGCGTTGAGTACAGGGAGGGCTACAATGAGCAGTTCTTC
>-|TRBJ1-5|TRBV19|-
CASSIQPGGNQPQHF
TGTGCCAGTAGTATACAGCCGGGGGGTAATCAGCCCCAGCATTTT
>TRBD2|TRBJ2-5|TRBV5-1|-
CASSTIAGAETQYF
TGCGCCAGCAGCACTATAGCGGGAGCAGAGACCCAGTACTTC
>-|TRBJ1-3|TRBV2|-
CASPGDTGNTIYF
TGTGCCAGCCCCGGGGACACTGGAAACACCATATATTTT
>TRBD2|TRBJ2-3|TRBV29-1|-
CSGRLVSGRGIDTQYF
TGCAGCGGTAGACTGGTTAGCGGGAGAGGGATAGATACGCAGTATTTT
>-|TRBJ1-5|TRBV30|-
CAWRGVGQPQHF
TGTGCCTGGAGAGGGGTGGGTCAGCCCCAGCATTTT
>-|TRBJ1-5|TRBV2|-
CASTEQANQPQHF
TGTGCCAGCACCGAACAGGCTAATCAGCCCCAGCATTTT
>-|TRBJ1-3|TRBV28|-
CASSLGQGPGNTIYF
TGTGCCAGCAGTTTGGGTCAGGGCCCTGGAAACACCATATATTTT
>-|TRBJ1-3|TRBV18|-
CASSPTSVPGRGGNTIYF
TGTGCCAGCTCACCGACCTCAGTACCGGGGAGAGGCGGAAACACCATATATTTT
>TRBD2|TRBJ2-3|TRBV5-1|-
CASSLAGTSVTDTQYF
TGCGCCAGCAGCTTGGCCGGGACTAGCGTGACAGATACGCAGTATTTT
>TRBD2|TRBJ2-1|TRBV5-6|-
CASSPVGREASEQFF
TGTGCCAGCAGCCCTGTCGGGCGGGAGGCAAGTGAGCAGTTCTTC
>TRBD1|TRBJ1-1|TRBV7-9|once
CASSLQGAGTEAFF
TGTGCCAGCAGCCTACAGGGGGCGGGTACTGAAGCTTTCTTT
>-|TRBJ1-2|TRBV15|-
CATSLSGRANYGYTF
TGTGCCACCAGCCTTTCAGGCAGAGCTAACTATGGCTACACCTTC
>-|TRBJ1-5|TRBV21-1|-
CASSSRAGMIVQPQHF
TGTGCCAGCAGCAGCAGGGCGGGGATGATAGTTCAGCCCCAGCATTTT
>-|TRBJ2-3|TRBV25-1|-
CASSDPGAPYSSTDTQYF
TGTGCCAGCAGTGACCCGGGAGCGCCATATTCTAGCACAGATACGCAGTATTTT
>-|TRBJ1-5|TRBV9|-
CASSSGFVDQPQHF
TGTGCCAGCAGCAGCGGTTTTGTGGACCAGCCCCAGCATTTT
>TRBD1|TRBJ2-1|TRBV15|-
CASLAGGAKDEQFF
TGTGCCTCCCTAGCAGGGGGCGCTAAGGATGAGCAGTTCTTC
>TRBD2|TRBJ2-3|TRBV7-3|-
CASSETSGRAPSTDTQYF
TGTGCCAGCAGCGAGACTAGCGGGAGAGCCCCTAGCACAGATACGCAGTATTTT
>TRBD2|TRBJ2-7|TRBV10-3|-
CAIRGSSGRAYEQYF
TGTGCCATCAGAGGATCTAGCGGGAGGGCCTACGAGCAGTACTTC
>-|TRBJ2-7|TRBV19|-
CAASSGVSYEQYF
TGTGCCGCATCCAGTGGTGTGTCCTACGAGCAGTACTTC
>-|TRBJ2-5|TRBV7-3|-
CASSLTPGTQETQYF
TGTGCCAGCAGCTTAACTCCTGGGACTCAAGAGACCCAGTACTTC
>-|TRBJ2-1|TRBV11-2|once
CASSLVQDPNEQFF
TGTGCCAGCAGCTTAGTCCAGGATCCCAATGAGCAGTTCTTC
>-|TRBJ2-3|TRBV7-3|-
CASSYSGDTQYF
TGTGCCAGCAGCTATTCAGGGGATACGCAGTATTTT
>-|TRBJ2-6|TRBV25-1|-
CASSVYSGANVLTF
TGTGCCAGCAGTGTCTACTCTGGGGCCAACGTCCTGACTTTC
>-|TRBJ2-7|TRBV7-9|-
CASSLDVIEGYVEEQYF
TGTGCCAGCAGCTTGGACGTTATCGAGGGCTATGTGGAAGAGCAGTACTTC
>-|TRBJ1-2|TRBV19|-
CASSGGVGGYTF
TGTGCCAGTAGTGGCGGAGTTGGCGGCTACACCTTC
>TRBD1|TRBJ2-7|TRBV25-1|once
CASSDLRDSSYEQYF
TGTGCCAGCAGTGACCTCAGGGACAGCTCCTACGAGCAGTACTTC
>TRBD1|TRBJ2-5|TRBV13|-
CASSSAGQGIFWTQYF
TGTGCCAGCAGCTCCGCGGGACAGGGGATTTTTTGGACCCAGTACTTC
>-|TRBJ2-1|TRBV27|-
CASSPWTGYNEQFF
TGTGCCAGCAGTCCCTGGACTGGGTACAATGAGCAGTTCTTC
>-|TRBJ2-7|TRBV10-2|once
CASSSDRRSSYEQYF
TGCGCCAGCAGCTCAGACAGGCGGAGCTCCTACGAGCAGTACTTC
>-|TRBJ2-7|TRBV14|-
CASRKTSRDYEQYF
TGTGCCAGCAGGAAGACATCCAGAGACTACGAGCAGTACTTC
>-|TRBJ1-3|TRBV19|-
CASKGNADSGNTIYF
TGTGCCAGTAAGGGGAACGCCGACTCTGGAAACACCATATATTTT
>-|TRBJ1-1|TRBV29-1|-
CSVSGSNTEAFF
TGCAGCGTCTCGGGATCTAACACTGAAGCTTTCTTT
>-|TRBJ2-1|TRBV5-1|-
CASSLELGTYNEQFF
TGCGCCAGCAGCTTGGAACTAGGAACGTACAATGAGCAGTTCTTC
>TRBD1|TRBJ1-1|TRBV7-9|-
CASPPPGGMNTEAFF
TGTGCCAGCCCTCCCCCAGGGGGTATGAACACTGAAGCTTTCTTT
>TRBD1|TRBJ1-4|TRBV4-2|-
CASSPPRDRGDEKLFF
TGTGCCAGCAGCCCTCCTAGGGACAGGGGCGATGAAAAACTGTTTTTT
>TRBD1|TRBJ1-4|TRBV5-6|-
CASNRQGTNEKLFF
TGTGCCAGCAACAGACAGGGCACTAATGAAAAACTGTTTTTT
>-|TRBJ2-7|TRBV29-1|-
CSVESVGSYEQYF
TGCAGCGTTGAATCGGTTGGCTCCTACGAGCAGTACTTC
>TRBD1|TRBJ1-1|TRBV2|-
CASTMDRRTEAFF
TGTGCCAGCACCATGGACAGGAGAACTGAAGCTTTCTTT
>-|TRBJ2-7|TRBV5-6|-
CASSFVREQYF
TGTGCCAGCAGCTTCGTCCGCGAGCAGTACTTC
>-|TRBJ2-7|TRBV27|-
CASSKYFPLEQYF
TGTGCCAGCAGTAAATACTTCCCTCTTGAGCAGTACTTC
>-|TRBJ2-1|TRBV27|-
CASSWDFDNEQFF
TGTGCCAGCAGTTGGGACTTCGACAATGAGCAGTTCTTC
>TRBD2|TRBJ2-4|TRBV4-1|-
CASGTTSGRNIQYF
TGCGCCAGCGGTACTACTAGCGGGAGGAACATTCAGTACTTC
>-|TRBJ2-7|TRBV4-1|-
CASSLSTGNYEQYF
TGCGCCAGCAGCCTTTCAACAGGGAACTACGAGCAGTACTTC
>-|TRBJ2-2|TRBV6-5|once
CASSLASGELFF
TGTGCCAGCAGCCTAGCCTCCGGGGAGCTGTTTTTT
>-|TRBJ2-7|TRBV5-1|-
CASTRTGSYEQYF
TGCGCCAGCACACGAACAGGGTCCTACGAGCAGTACTTC
>TRBD2|TRBJ2-7|TRBV4-3|-
CASSQNLGGYYEQYF
TGCGCCAGCAGCCAAAATTTGGGAGGGTACTACGAGCAGTACTTC
>-|TRBJ1-1|TRBV29-1|few
CSVDEDGGAFF
TGCAGCGTTGATGAGGACGGCGGGGCTTTCTTT